This T cell receptor beta chain was identified during a study of CD8+CD57+ T cells in acquired aplastic anemia. Overall study context: Recorded DNA amounts for sorted CD4+ and CD8+ cells had an average of 3.2 ug. As sequenced from healthy donors, CD4+ cells averaged roughly 11 million reads. The study's findings and limits: Patients had around 30 CD8+ CDR3 sequences in common with controls (the shared set). Levels of CD8+ Simpson's diversity were not significantly distinct in patients versus controls.

According to the study, genomic DNA was the template for TCR beta VDJ and CDR3 profiling. TCRdb reprocessed the reads via MiXCR and lists one record per CDR3 protein. The sample holds around 190,000 distinct CDR3 sequences; roughly 56% are singletons and the top ten take about 17%. The germline CDR1 and CDR2 sequences are MNHNS and SASEGT. V shed 6 bases and J shed 6 bases, with 18 bases lying between them. The CDR3 spans 14 residues. This clonotype was recorded a few times. Its antigen is unidentified. Sequences were obtained from sorted CD4+, CD8+, or CD8+CD57+ T cells (not recorded which) from PBMCs. This chain uses TRBV6-1 with TRBJ2-7; D may match TRBD1 or TRBD2 (5 bases each). The receptor was derived from a human donor in good health, serving as a control. For the CDR3, the DNA is TGTGCCAGCAGCCCCGGGGCAGGGTACTTCGAGCAGTACTTC. Translating gives CASSPGAGYFEQYF.